This T cell receptor (beta chain) comes out of a study of identical twins (TCRdb year 2016). Notes on the research overall: TCR alpha and beta repertoires from monozygotic twins, unrelated adults of various ages and cord blood were deep-sequenced to test whether fetal clonotypes persist. Replicate twin experiments were performed at different times using different library preparation protocols to rule out contamination.

Broader findings and caveats from the paper: Compared with coincidental sharing between unrelated individuals, an excess of low generation-probability sequences was observed among out-of-frame TCR alpha sequences shared between twins. Invariant T cells such as MAIT and iNKT could partly confound zero-insertion analyses, although diverse VJ usage argued against such confounding for most clonotypes. Abundant cord blood beta clonotypes had fewer insertions, young adult naive repertoires showed a similar but weaker trend, and memory repertoires showed no such trend. A weaker excess of twin sharing was found in beta out-of-frame sequences because the signal-to-noise ratio was lowered by fewer shared sequences. Conclusions relied on cross-sectional statistical analysis, since the same donors could not be followed over many years. In monozygotic twins, out-of-frame TCR alpha sharing was systematically underestimated by recombination models, although the models agreed with sharing between unrelated individuals.

The germline V gene encodes CDR1 SGHAT and CDR2 FQNNGV. The V end gives up 3 bases and the J end 0 bases, leaving 17 bases in the junction not matched to a gene. The cysteine opens and the phenylalanine closes a CDR3 of 21 amino acids. Of all the DNA, just the CDR3 is kept, 63 bases in frame from base 1. This clonotype has just a few counts. Its antigen remains unidentified. No much larger clonotype is one base removed from it; base qualities were not supplied. Every donor was a healthy Caucasian. Three pairs of female monozygotic twins, all aged roughly 18 to 29 years, were included in the twin cohort. Positive isolation kits from Invitrogen were used to isolate the CD4+ and CD8+ T cell populations. The receptor library was made with 5' RACE. TCRdb names Illumina HiSeq 2000 as the instrument used. A universal primer binding site was added through template switching, and the final cDNA carried a unique molecular identifier so that TCR cDNA molecules could be counted accurately. Specific primers in the conserved constant-segment region were used to synthesize first-strand cDNA for the TCR alpha and beta chains. To control for contamination, every cDNA library carried two barcodes: a SMART-Mk sample barcode plus Illumina barcodes. TruSeq adapter sequences along with Illumina sample barcodes were introduced in two successive PCR steps. TCR alpha and beta cDNA libraries were sequenced on the Illumina HiSeq platform with custom primers. The paper's processing steps were these. MiGEC processed the raw reads to extract unique molecular identifiers, while MiXCR was used to determine the CDR3 positions. Recombination models were inferred per individual with the repgenHMM and IGoR tools using an EM algorithm. The tcR package in R was used for shared clonotype analysis, with sharing normalized by the product of cloneset sizes. To study raw recombination free of thymic and clonal selection effects, out-of-frame nonproductive sequences were analyzed. Clones were called with MiXCR by TCRdb after fastp trimmed the public reads at Q25, and only in-frame beta chains were retained. Rows matching on CDR3 protein sequence are summarized as one entry with the most common DNA and genes. The authors' filters were not applied to this entry. This sample is represented by a few hundred thousand distinct CDR3 sequences; 10% to 15% of them were singletons. Of the sample, just over 7% is held by the ten largest clones.

The data were also submitted as part of a second study, on yellow fever vaccine responses in identical twins. In that second paper, the authors write: The T cell response to vaccination in identical twins was reported by the authors to appear partly convergent and partly personalized. In identical twins, the study followed T cell clones that responded to the vaccine with precision.

This receptor chain uses TRBV11-2 and TRBJ2-1; a stretch of 10 junction bases matches TRBD2. The origin of this receptor is a woman aged 18 to 35 in good health. The sample consisted of CD8+ T cells sorted from blood. The DNA is TGTGCCAGCAGCTTGTGGTCGGGGCTAGCGGGAGCCGAGAGCTCCTACAATGAGCAGTTCTTC. It translates to CASSLWSGLAGAESSYNEQFF.